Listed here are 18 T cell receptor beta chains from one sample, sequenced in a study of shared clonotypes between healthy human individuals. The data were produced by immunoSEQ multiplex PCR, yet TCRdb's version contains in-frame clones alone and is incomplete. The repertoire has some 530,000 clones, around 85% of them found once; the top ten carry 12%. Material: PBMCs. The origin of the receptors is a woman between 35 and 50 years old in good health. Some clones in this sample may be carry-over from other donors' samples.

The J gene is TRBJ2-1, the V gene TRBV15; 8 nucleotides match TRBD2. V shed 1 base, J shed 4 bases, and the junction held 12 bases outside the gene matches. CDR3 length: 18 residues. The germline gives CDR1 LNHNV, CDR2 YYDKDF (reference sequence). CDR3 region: CATSRGGAAGGLYNEQFF. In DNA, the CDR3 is TGTGCCACCAGCAGAGGGGGTGCTGCGGGAGGACTTTACAATGAGCAGTTCTTC.

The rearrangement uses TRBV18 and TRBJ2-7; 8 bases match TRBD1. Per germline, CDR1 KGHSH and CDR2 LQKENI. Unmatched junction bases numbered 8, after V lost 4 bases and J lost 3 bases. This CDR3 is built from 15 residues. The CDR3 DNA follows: TGTGCCAGCTCACAAGGACAGGGAGCCCTCTACGAGCAGTACTTC. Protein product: CASSQGQGALYEQYF. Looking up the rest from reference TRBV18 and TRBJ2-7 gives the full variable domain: NAGVMQNPRHLVRRRGQEARLRCSPMKGHSHVYWYRQLPEEGLKFMVYLQKENIIDESGMPKERFSAEFPKEGPSILRIQQVVRGDSAAYFCASSQGQGALYEQYFGPGTRLTVT.

CDR3 protein: CASSSNPGSTGYF. The CDR3 coding sequence is TGTGCCAGCAGCTCTAACCCCGGAAGCACGGGGTACTTC. The chain recombines TRBV11-2 with TRBJ2-7; D ambiguous. Germline V CDR1 and CDR2: SGHAT, FQNNGV. The V end was cut by 4 bases, the J end by 12 bases, with 19 bases between. The CDR3 is made up of 13 amino acids.

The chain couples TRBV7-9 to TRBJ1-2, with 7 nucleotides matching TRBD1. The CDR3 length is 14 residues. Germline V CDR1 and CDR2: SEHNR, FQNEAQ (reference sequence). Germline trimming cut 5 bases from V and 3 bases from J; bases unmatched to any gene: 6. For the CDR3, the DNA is TGTGCCAGCAGCCCCCTTGACAGGGACTATGGCTACACCTTC. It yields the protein CASSPLDRDYGYTF.

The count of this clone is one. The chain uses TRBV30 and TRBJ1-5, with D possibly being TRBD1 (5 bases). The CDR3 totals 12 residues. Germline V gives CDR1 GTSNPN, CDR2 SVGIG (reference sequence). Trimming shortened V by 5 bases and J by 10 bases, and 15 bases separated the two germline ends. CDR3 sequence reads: CAWAGTQGPQHF. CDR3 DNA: TGTGCCTGGGCAGGTACCCAGGGCCCCCAGCATTTT.

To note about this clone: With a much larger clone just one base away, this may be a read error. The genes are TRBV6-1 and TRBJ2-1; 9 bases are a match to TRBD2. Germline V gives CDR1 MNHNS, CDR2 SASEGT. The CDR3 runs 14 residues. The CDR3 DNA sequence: TGTGCCAGCAGTAGGACTAGCGTGGGGAATGAGCAGCTCTTC. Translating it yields CASSRTSVGNEQLF.

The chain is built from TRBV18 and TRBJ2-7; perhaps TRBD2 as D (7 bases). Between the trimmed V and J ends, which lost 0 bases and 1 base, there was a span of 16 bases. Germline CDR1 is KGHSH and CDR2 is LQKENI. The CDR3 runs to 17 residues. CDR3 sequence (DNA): TGTGCCAGCTCACCACCACCGGGGAGGGGGGGTTCCTACGAGCAGTACTTC. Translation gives CASSPPPGRGGSYEQYF.

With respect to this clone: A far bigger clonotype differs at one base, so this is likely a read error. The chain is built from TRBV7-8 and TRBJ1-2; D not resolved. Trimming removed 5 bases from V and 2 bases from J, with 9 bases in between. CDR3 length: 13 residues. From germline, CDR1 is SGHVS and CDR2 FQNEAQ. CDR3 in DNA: TGTGCCAGCAGCCCCATACAGAACTATGGCTACACCTTC. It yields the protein CASSPIQNYGYTF.

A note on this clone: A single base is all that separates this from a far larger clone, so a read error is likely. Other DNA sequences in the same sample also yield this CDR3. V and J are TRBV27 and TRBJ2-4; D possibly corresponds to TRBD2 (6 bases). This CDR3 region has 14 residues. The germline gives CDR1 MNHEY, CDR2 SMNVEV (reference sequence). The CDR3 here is CASSSRDGGNIQYF. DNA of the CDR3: TGTGCCAGCAGTTCCCGGGACGGGGGAAACATTCAATACTTC.

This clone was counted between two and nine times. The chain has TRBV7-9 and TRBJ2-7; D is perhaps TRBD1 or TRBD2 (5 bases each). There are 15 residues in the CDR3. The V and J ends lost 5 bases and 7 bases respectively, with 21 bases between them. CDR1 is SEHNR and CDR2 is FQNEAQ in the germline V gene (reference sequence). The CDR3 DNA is TGTGCCAGCAGCCCGGGGACCAATCTACTACTTGAGCAGTACTTC. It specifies CASSPGTNLLLEQYF.

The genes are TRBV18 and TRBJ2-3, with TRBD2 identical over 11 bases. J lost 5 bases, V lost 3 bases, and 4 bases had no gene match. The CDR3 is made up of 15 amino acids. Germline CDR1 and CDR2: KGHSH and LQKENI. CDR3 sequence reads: CASSPGLAAKDTQYF. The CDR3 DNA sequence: TGTGCCAGCTCACCGGGACTAGCGGCGAAAGATACGCAGTATTTT.

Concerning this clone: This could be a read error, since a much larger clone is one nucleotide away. This CDR3 is CASSLDSGEQFF. CDR3 DNA: TGTGCCAGCAGCTTGGATTCGGGTGAGCAGTTCTTC. The chain links TRBV5-4 to TRBJ2-1; D ambiguous. The germline V gene has CDR1 SGHNT and CDR2 YYREEE (reference sequence). This CDR3 spans 12 amino acids. V dropped 0 bases and J dropped 9 bases, with 7 bases sitting between them.

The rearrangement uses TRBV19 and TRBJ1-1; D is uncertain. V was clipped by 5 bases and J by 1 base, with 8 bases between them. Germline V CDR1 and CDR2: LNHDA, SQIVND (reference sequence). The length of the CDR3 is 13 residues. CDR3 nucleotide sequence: TGTGCCAGTAGTGAACAGTCGAACACTGAAGCTTTCTTT. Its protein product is CASSEQSNTEAFF.

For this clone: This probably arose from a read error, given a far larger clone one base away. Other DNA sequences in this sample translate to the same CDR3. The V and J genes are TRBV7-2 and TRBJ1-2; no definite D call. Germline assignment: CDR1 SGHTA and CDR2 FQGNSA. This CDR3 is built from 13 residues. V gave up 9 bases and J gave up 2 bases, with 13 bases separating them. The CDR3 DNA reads TGTGCCAGTAGCCCCCGGGCCAACTATGGCTACACCTTC. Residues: CASSPRANYGYTF. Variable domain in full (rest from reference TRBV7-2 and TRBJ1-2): GAGVSQSPSNKVTEKGKDVELRCDPISGHTALYWYRQSLGQGLEFLIYFQGNSAPDKSGLPSDRFSAERTGGSVSTLTIQRTQQEDSAVYLCASSPRANYGYTFGSGTRLTVV.

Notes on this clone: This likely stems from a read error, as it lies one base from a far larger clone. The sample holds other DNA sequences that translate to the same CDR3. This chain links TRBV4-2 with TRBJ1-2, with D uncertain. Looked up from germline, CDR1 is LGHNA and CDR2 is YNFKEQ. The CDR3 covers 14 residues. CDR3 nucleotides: TGTGCCAGCAGCAGGGAGGCGGGGAACTATGGCTACACATTC. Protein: CASSREAGNYGYTF.

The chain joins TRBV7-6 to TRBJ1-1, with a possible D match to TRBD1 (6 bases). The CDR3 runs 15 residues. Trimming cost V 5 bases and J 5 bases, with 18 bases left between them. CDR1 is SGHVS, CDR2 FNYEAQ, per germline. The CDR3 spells CASSVTTGGRTEAFF. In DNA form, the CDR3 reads TGTGCCAGCAGCGTTACCACCGGGGGCCGGACTGAAGCTTTCTTT.

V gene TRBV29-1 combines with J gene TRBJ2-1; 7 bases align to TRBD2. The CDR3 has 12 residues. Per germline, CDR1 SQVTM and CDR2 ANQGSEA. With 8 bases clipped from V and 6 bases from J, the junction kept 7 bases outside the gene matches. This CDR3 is CSPRTSGNEQFF. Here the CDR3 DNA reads TGCAGCCCCCGGACTAGTGGCAATGAGCAGTTCTTC.

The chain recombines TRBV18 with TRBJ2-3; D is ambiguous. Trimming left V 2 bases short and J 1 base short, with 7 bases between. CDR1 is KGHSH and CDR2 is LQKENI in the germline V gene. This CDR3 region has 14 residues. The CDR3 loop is CASSPAGRTDTQYF. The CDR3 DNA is TGTGCCAGCTCACCAGCCGGCCGCACAGATACGCAGTATTTT.